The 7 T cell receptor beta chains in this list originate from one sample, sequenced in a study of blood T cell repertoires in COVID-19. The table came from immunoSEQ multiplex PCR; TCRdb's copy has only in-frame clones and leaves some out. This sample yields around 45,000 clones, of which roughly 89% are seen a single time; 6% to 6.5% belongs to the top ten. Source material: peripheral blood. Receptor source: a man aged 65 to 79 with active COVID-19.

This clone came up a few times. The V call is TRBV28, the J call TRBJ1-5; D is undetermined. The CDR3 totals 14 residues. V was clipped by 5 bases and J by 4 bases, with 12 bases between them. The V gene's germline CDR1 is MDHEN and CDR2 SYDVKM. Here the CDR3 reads CASSAGGPNQPQHF. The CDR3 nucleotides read TGTGCCAGCAGTGCGGGCGGCCCGAATCAGCCCCAGCATTTT.

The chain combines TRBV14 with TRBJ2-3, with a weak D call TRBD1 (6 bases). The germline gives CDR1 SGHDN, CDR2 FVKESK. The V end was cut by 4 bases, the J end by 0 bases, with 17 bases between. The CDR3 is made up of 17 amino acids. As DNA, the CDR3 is TGTGCCAGCAGCCTTGGGGTGTGGGGGCAAAGCACAGATACGCAGTATTTT. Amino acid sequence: CASSLGVWGQSTDTQYF.

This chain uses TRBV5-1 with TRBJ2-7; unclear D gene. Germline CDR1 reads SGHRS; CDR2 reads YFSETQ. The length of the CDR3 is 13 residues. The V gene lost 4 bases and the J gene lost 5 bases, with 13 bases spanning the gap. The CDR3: CASSRGGFDEQYF. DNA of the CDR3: TGCGCCAGCAGCCGAGGCGGATTTGACGAGCAGTACTTC.

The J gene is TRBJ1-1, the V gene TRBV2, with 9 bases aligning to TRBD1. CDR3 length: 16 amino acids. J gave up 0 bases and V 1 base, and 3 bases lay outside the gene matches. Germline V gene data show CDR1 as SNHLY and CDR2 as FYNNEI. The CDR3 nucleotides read TGTGCCAGCAGTGAAGGGACAGGGGTCATGAACACTGAAGCTTTCTTT. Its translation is CASSEGTGVMNTEAFF.

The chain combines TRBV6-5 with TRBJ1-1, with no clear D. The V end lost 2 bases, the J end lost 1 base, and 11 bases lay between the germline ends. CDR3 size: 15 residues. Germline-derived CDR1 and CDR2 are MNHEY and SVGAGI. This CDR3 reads CASSYSRPPNTEAFF. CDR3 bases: TGTGCCAGCAGTTACAGCAGGCCCCCGAACACTGAAGCTTTCTTT.

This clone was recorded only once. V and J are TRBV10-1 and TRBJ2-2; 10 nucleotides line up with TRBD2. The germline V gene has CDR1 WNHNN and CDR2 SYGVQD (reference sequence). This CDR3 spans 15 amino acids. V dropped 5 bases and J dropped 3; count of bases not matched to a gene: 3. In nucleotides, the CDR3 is TGCGCCAGCAGTCGGACTAGCGGAGACACCGGGGAGCTGTTTTTT. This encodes CASSRTSGDTGELFF.

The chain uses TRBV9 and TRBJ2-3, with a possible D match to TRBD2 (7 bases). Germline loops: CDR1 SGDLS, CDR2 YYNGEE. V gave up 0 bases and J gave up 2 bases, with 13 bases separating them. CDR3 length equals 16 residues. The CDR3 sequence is CASSVDPRGPTDTQYF. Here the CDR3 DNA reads TGTGCCAGCAGCGTAGATCCGCGGGGGCCCACAGATACGCAGTATTTT.